A single sample is the source of the 11 T cell receptor beta chains below, sequenced in a study of cytomegalovirus exposure and HLA in healthy donors. The primer mix had 60 Vbeta and 13 Jbeta primers. Profiling relied on immunoSEQ multiplex PCR, and the TCRdb table lists in-frame clones only, not all of them. This table holds 130,000 or so clones, roughly 75% found once. The specimen was PBMCs. The receptors here all came from a middle-aged man in good health and CMV-seronegative.

This clone has more than one count but fewer than ten. The V gene is TRBV28, the J gene TRBJ1-5; possible D gene TRBD1, 6 bases. V shed 4 bases and J shed 2 bases, with 12 bases lying between them. The CDR3 spans 15 residues. The germline V gene encodes CDR1 MDHEN and CDR2 SYDVKM. The CDR3 protein is CASSSQGWGNQPQHF. DNA of the CDR3: TGTGCCAGCAGTTCCCAGGGGTGGGGCAATCAGCCCCAGCATTTT.

This clone is a singleton in its sample. The chain's CDR3 is CASSENRYLGTDTQYF. CDR3 sequence (DNA): TGTGCCAGCAGTGAAAATAGGTATCTAGGAACAGATACGCAGTATTTT. The V and J genes are TRBV6-1 and TRBJ2-3; D is unclear. Trimming took 2 bases from V and 3 from J, leaving 15 bases between them. Germline V gene lookup returns CDR1 MNHNS and CDR2 SASEGT. The CDR3 totals 16 residues.

J is TRBJ2-7 and V is TRBV19, with D possibly matching TRBD2 (5 bases). Trimming took off 3 bases at V and 3 bases at J, with 15 bases between the two ends. The CDR3 totals 15 residues. The germline gives CDR1 LNHDA, CDR2 SQIVND (reference sequence). The DNA for the CDR3 is TGTGCCAGTAGTATGGGCAGCGTAGGAGGCTACGAGCAGTACTTC. Its translation: CASSMGSVGGYEQYF. Complete variable domain (other parts from reference TRBV19 and TRBJ2-7): DGGITQSPKYLFRKEGQNVTLSCEQNLNHDAMYWYRQDPGQGLRLIYYSQIVNDFQKGDIAEGYSVSREKKESFPLTVTSAQKNPTAFYLCASSMGSVGGYEQYFGPGTRLTVT.

This chain connects TRBV5-1 to TRBJ1-1; D is unclear. V was pared by 4 bases and J by 1 base, with 11 bases between. Germline values: CDR1 SGHRS, CDR2 YFSETQ. The CDR3 consists of 14 residues. CDR3 in amino acids: CASSPQAANTEAFF. CDR3 DNA: TGCGCCAGCAGCCCCCAGGCAGCGAACACTGAAGCTTTCTTT. Variable domain in full (rest from reference TRBV5-1 and TRBJ1-1): KAGVTQTPRYLIKTRGQQVTLSCSPISGHRSVSWYQQTPGQGLQFLFEYFSETQRNKGNFPGRFSGRQFSNSRSEMNVSTLELGDSALYLCASSPQAANTEAFFGQGTRLTVV.

V usage is TRBV5-8 and J usage is TRBJ1-5, with 7 bases lining up with TRBD1. Germline-derived CDR1 and CDR2 are SGHTS and YDEGEE. This CDR3 has 15 amino acids. V lost 1 base to trimming and J lost 4 bases; unmatched junction nucleotides: 5. CDR3 amino acids: CASSLRGRGNQPQHF. The DNA of the CDR3 is TGTGCCAGCAGCTTGCGAGGCAGGGGGAATCAGCCCCAGCATTTT.

This clone has only a few counts. The CDR3 DNA follows: TGTGCCATCGCTGTTCGGGGGGACTACGAGCAGTACTTC. Its translation is CAIAVRGDYEQYF. The rearrangement links TRBV10-3 to TRBJ2-7; 7 nucleotides match TRBD2. The CDR3 sequence is 13 residues long. Unmatched junction bases numbered 7, after V lost 8 bases and J lost 3 bases. Germline lookup yields CDR1 ENHRY and CDR2 SYGVKD.

This clone appeared a single time. This chain links TRBV28 with TRBJ1-5; 7 bases line up with TRBD1. The CDR3 loop spans 15 amino acids. J was trimmed by 5 bases and V by 3 bases; bases with no gene match: 7. CDR1 is MDHEN and CDR2 is SYDVKM in the germline V gene. The CDR3 region is CASSFDRVGYQPQHF. DNA for the CDR3: TGTGCCAGCAGTTTTGACAGGGTAGGGTATCAGCCCCAGCATTTT.

J is TRBJ1-2 and V is TRBV28; 8 bases are shared with TRBD1. This CDR3 spans 14 amino acids. Germline V gene lookup returns CDR1 MDHEN and CDR2 SYDVKM. With 5 bases clipped from V and 7 bases from J, the junction kept 9 bases outside the gene matches. The CDR3 protein is CASSTRTGWVGYTF. The CDR3 nucleotides are TGTGCCAGCAGTACCCGGACAGGGTGGGTTGGCTACACCTTC.

The chain couples TRBV6-5 to TRBJ1-1; D is undetermined. This CDR3 region has 11 residues. Trimming shortened V by 5 bases and J by 8 bases, and 9 bases separated the two germline ends. Germline CDR1 MNHEY, CDR2 SVGAGI. CDR3 loop: CASSEVGEAFF. The CDR3 DNA reads TGTGCCAGCAGTGAAGTGGGCGAAGCTTTCTTT.

This chain joins TRBV25-1 and TRBJ1-1; 8 nucleotides match TRBD1. The length of the CDR3 is 15 residues. Germline assignment: CDR1 MGHDK and CDR2 SYGVNS. J lost 4 bases, V lost 1 base, and 5 bases had no gene match. As DNA, the CDR3 is TGTGCCAGCAGTGAATCAGGGGGCGCATTCACTGAAGCTTTCTTT. It is translated as CASSESGGAFTEAFF.

This chain links TRBV7-6 with TRBJ1-2, with D possibly matching TRBD1 (6 bases). The CDR3 extends over 15 amino acids. Trimming removed 3 bases from V and 2 bases from J, with 13 bases in between. Germline V gene data show CDR1 as SGHVS and CDR2 as FNYEAQ. The CDR3 protein is CASSLGGGPNYGYTF. The CDR3 region has the DNA TGTGCCAGCAGCTTGGGGGGGGGCCCAAACTATGGCTACACCTTC. The whole variable domain, filled in from reference TRBV7-6 and TRBJ1-2, reads GAGVSQSPRYKVTKRGQDVALRCDPISGHVSLYWYRQALGQGPEFLTYFNYEAQQDKSGLPNDRFSAERPEGSISTLTIQRTEQRDSAMYRCASSLGGGPNYGYTFGSGTRLTVV.